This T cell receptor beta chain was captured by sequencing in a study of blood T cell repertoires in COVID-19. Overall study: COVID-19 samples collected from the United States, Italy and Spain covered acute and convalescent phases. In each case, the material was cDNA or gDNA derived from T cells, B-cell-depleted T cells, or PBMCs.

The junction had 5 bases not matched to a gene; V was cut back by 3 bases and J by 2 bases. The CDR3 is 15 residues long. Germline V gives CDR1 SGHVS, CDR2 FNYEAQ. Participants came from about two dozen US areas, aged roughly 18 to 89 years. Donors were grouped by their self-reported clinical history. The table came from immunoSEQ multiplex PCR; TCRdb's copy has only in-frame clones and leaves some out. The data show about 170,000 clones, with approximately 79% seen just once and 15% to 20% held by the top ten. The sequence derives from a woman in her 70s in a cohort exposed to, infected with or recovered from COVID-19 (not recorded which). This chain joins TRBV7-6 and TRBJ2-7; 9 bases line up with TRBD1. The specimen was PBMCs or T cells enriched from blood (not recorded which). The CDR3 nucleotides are TGTGCCAGCAGCTTTGGCGGGACAGGGACCTACGAGCAGTACTTC. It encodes CASSFGGTGTYEQYF.